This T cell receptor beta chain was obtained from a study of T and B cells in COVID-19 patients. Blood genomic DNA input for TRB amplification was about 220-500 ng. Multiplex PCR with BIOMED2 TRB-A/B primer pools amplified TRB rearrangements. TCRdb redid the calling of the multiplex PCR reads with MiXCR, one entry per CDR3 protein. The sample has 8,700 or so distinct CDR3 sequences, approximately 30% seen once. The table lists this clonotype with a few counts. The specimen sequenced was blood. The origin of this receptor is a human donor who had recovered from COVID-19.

The CDR3 here is CASTLSTDTQYF. The CDR3 DNA sequence: TGTGCCAGCACTCTTAGCACAGATACGCAGTATTTT. J is TRBJ2-3 and V is TRBV11-2; no definite D call. The CDR3 length is 12 residues. Germline V gene sequence: CDR1 SGHAT, CDR2 FQNNGV. Trimming cost V 7 bases and J 0 bases, with 5 bases left between them.